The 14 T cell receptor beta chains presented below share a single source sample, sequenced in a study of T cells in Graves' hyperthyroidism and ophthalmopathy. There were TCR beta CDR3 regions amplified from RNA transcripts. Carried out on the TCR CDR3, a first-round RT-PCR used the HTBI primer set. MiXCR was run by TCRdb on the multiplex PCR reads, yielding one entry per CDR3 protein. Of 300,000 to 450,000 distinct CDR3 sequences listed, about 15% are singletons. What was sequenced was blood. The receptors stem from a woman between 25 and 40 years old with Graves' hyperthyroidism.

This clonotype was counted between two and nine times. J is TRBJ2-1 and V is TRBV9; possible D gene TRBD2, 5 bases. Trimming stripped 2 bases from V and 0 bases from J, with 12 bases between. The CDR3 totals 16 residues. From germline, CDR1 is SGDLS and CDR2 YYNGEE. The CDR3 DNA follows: TGTGCCAGCAGCGTCGAGGGCCGCGGCTCCTACAATGAGCAGTTCTTC. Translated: CASSVEGRGSYNEQFF.

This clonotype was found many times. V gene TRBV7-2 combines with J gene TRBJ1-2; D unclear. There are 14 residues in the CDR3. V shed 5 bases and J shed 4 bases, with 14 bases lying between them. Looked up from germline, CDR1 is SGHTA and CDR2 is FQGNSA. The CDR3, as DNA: TGTGCCAGCAGCATCGAACGGACGGCCTATGGCTACACCTTC. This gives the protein CASSIERTAYGYTF.

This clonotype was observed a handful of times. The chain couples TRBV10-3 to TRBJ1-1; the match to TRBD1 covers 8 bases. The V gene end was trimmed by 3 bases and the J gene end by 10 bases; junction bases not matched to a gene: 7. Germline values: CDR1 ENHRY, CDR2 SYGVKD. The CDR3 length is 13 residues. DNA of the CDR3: TGTGCCATCAGTGATATACAGGGGGACACAGCTTTCTTT. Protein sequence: CAISDIQGDTAFF.

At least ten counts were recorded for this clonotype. In DNA form, the CDR3 reads TGTGCCAGCAGCCAAGAAGTTGTAGATACGCAGTATTTT. Its protein product is CASSQEVVDTQYF. The chain uses TRBV4-2 and TRBJ2-3; the D is unclear. Germline V gives CDR1 LGHNA, CDR2 YNFKEQ. This CDR3 contains 13 residues. V lost 0 bases, J lost 5 bases, and 6 bases lay in between.

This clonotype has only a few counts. CDR3 bases: TGTGCCAGCAGTACCTCGGCGGAAGGCTCCTACGAGCAGTACTTC. This gives the protein CASSTSAEGSYEQYF. The chain has TRBV6-5 and TRBJ2-7; no definite D call. Trimming pared 5 bases from V and 0 bases from J, leaving 14 bases between. This CDR3 is 15 amino acids long. Germline assignment: CDR1 MNHEY and CDR2 SVGAGI.

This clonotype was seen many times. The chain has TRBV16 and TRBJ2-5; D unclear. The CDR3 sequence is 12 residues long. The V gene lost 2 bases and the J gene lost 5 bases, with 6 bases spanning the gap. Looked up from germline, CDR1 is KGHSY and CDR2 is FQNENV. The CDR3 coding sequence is TGTGCCAGCAGCCAAAATGGGGAGACCCAGTACTTC. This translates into CASSQNGETQYF.

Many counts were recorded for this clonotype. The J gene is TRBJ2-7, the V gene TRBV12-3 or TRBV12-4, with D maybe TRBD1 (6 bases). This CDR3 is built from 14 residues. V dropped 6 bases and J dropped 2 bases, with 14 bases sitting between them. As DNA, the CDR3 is TGTGCCAGCAGCCCCGGGGACAAAACCTACGAGCAGTACTTC. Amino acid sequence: CASSPGDKTYEQYF.

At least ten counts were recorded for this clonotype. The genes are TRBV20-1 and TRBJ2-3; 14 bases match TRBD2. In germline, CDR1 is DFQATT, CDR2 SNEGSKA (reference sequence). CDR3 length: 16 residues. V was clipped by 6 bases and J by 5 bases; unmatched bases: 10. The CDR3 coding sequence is TGCAGTGCCCTCGGGACTAGCGGGAGAGGCAAAGATACGCAGTATTTT. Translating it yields CSALGTSGRGKDTQYF.

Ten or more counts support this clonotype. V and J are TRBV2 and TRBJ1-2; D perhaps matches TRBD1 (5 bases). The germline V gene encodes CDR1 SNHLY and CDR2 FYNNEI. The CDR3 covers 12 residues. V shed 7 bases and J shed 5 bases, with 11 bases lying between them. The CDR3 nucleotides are TGTGCCAGCAACGAGGGACGGTATGGCTACACCTTC. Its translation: CASNEGRYGYTF. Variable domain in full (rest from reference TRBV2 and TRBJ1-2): EPEVTQTPSHQVTQMGQEVILRCVPISNHLYFYWYRQILGQKVEFLVSFYNNEISEKSEIFDDQFSVERPDGSNFTLKIRSTKLEDSAMYFCASNEGRYGYTFGSGTRLTVV.

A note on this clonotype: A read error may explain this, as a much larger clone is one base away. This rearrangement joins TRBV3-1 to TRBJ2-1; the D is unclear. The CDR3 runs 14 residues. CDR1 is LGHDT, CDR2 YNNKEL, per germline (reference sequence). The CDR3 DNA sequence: TGTGCCACCAGCTCAGACGGGCAGATCAATGAGCAGTTCTTC. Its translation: CATSSDGQINEQFF.

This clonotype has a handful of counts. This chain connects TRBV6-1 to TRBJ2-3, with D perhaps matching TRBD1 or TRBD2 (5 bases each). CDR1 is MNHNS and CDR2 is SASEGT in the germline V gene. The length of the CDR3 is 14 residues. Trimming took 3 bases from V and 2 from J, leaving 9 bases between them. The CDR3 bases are TGTGCCAGCAGTGACCAGGGAGACACAGATACGCAGTATTTT. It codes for CASSDQGDTDTQYF.

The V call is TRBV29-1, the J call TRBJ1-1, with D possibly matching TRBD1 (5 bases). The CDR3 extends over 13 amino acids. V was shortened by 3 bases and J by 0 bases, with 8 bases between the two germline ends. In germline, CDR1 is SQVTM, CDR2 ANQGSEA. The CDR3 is CSVDGGMNTEAFF. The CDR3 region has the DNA TGCAGCGTTGATGGGGGGATGAACACTGAAGCTTTCTTT.

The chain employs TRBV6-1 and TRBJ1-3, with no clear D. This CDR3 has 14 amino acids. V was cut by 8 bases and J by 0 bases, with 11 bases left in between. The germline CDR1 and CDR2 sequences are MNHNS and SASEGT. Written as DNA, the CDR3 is TGTGCCAGCTGGCTGCCCAACTCTGGAAACACCATATATTTT. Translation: CASWLPNSGNTIYF.

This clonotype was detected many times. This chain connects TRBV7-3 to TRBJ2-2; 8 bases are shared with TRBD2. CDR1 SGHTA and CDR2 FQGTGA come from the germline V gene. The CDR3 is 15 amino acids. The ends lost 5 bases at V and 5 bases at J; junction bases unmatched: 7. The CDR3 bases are TGTGCCAGCAGCCCAACTAGCGGTATGACCGGGGAGCTGTTTTTT. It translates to CASSPTSGMTGELFF.